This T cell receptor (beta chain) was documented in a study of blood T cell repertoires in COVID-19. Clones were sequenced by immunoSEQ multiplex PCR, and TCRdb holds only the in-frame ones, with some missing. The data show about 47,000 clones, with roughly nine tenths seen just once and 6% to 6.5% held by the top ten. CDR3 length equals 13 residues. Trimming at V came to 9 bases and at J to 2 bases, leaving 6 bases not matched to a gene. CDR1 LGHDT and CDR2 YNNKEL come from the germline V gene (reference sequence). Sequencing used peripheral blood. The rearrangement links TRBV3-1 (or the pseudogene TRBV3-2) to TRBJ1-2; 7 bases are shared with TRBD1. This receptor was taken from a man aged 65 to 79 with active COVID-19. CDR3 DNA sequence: TGTGCCAGTACGGTGGGACAGAACTATGGCTACACCTTC. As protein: CASTVGQNYGYTF.